The rows below give T cell receptor beta chains drawn from one sample of a study of identical twins. TCRdb reanalysed the 5' RACE reads using MiXCR and keeps one entry per CDR3 protein. The sample lists under 250,000 distinct CDR3 sequences; 7.5% were seen once. Separately, the same data were catalogued under a study of yellow fever vaccine responses in identical twins.

Sequencing was carried out using CD8+ T cells sorted from blood. The receptor set was obtained from a woman aged 18 to 35 in good health. Each CDR3 is given with its conserved first and last residue. The D gene is left open where the match is weak. Clone size is not always given. Where it is, it says once, few, many or a class for expanded clones.

V: TRBV11-2; size: few; J: TRBJ2-2; D: TRBD2; CDR3: CASSSSGTSGGTNTGELFF; DNA: TGTGCCAGCAGCTCTTCCGGGACTAGCGGGGGTACGAACACCGGGGAGCTGTTTTTT
V: TRBV29-1; size: -; J: TRBJ1-2; D: TRBD1; CDR3: CSVPGTGGDYGYTF; DNA: TGCAGCGTCCCAGGTACAGGGGGCGACTATGGCTACACCTTC
V: TRBV20-1; size: many; J: TRBJ2-1; D: TRBD2; CDR3: CSSGLADYNEQFF; DNA: TGCAGTTCGGGACTAGCGGATTACAATGAGCAGTTCTTC
V: TRBV11-2; size: many; J: TRBJ2-1; D: -; CDR3: CASSLVGPSYNEQFF; DNA: TGTGCCAGCAGCTTAGTGGGACCCTCCTACAATGAGCAGTTCTTC
V: TRBV20-1; size: many; J: TRBJ1-1; D: -; CDR3: CSAVGQLNTEAFF; DNA: TGCAGTGCTGTTGGACAGCTGAACACTGAAGCTTTCTTT
V: TRBV7-2; size: many; J: TRBJ2-3; D: TRBD2; CDR3: CASRRTSGSTDTQYF; DNA: TGTGCCAGCAGACGGACTAGCGGGAGCACAGATACGCAGTATTTT
V: TRBV3-1; size: many; J: TRBJ2-1; D: TRBD2; CDR3: CASSQGGLVFNEQFF; DNA: TGTGCCAGCAGCCAAGGGGGACTAGTATTCAATGAGCAGTTCTTC
V: TRBV4-1; size: -; J: TRBJ2-1; D: TRBD1; CDR3: CASSLRTGIMENEQFF; DNA: TGCGCCAGCAGCCTCCGGACAGGAATTATGGAAAATGAGCAGTTCTTC
V: TRBV6-5; size: -; J: TRBJ2-3; D: TRBD2; CDR3: CASSYYISGGPGGGQYF; DNA: TGTGCCAGCAGTTACTACATCAGCGGGGGGCCCGGTGGTGGGCAGTATTTT
V: TRBV6-5; size: few; J: TRBJ2-3; D: -; CDR3: CASSYNPSGGTDTQYF; DNA: TGTGCCAGCAGTTACAATCCGTCCGGGGGCACAGATACGCAGTATTTT
V: TRBV5-1; size: few; J: TRBJ1-1; D: -; CDR3: CASSLTGMNTEAFF; DNA: TGCGCCAGCAGCTTGACAGGGATGAACACTGAAGCTTTCTTT
V: TRBV11-3; size: few; J: TRBJ2-5; D: -; CDR3: CASSLAYGGEETQYF; DNA: TGTGCCAGCAGCTTAGCGTACGGGGGTGAGGAGACCCAGTACTTC
V: TRBV25-1; size: -; J: TRBJ1-5; D: -; CDR3: CASSDPGQPQHF; DNA: TGTGCCAGCAGTGATCCGGGACAGCCCCAGCATTTT
V: TRBV11-2; size: few; J: TRBJ2-1; D: -; CDR3: CASSETSYNEQFF; DNA: TGTGCCAGCAGCGAAACCTCCTACAATGAGCAGTTCTTC
V: TRBV12-3/TRBV12-4; size: few; J: TRBJ1-2; D: -; CDR3: CASSPPGHLTGGYTF; DNA: TGTGCCAGCAGTCCCCCGGGACATTTGACGGGTGGCTACACCTTC
V: TRBV4-1; size: many; J: TRBJ2-1; D: -; CDR3: CASSQDASRPHNEQFF; DNA: TGCGCCAGCAGCCAAGATGCCAGCAGGCCACACAATGAGCAGTTCTTC
V: TRBV5-1; size: few; J: TRBJ2-7; D: -; CDR3: CASSLGVAGRTNYEQYF; DNA: TGCGCCAGCAGCCTCGGGGTGGCAGGGCGAACCAACTACGAGCAGTACTTC
V: TRBV28; size: few; J: TRBJ2-5; D: TRBD1; CDR3: CASTPDREQETQYF; DNA: TGTGCCAGCACTCCGGACAGGGAGCAAGAGACCCAGTACTTC
V: TRBV29-1; size: -; J: TRBJ2-1; D: TRBD2; CDR3: CSVAPGLYNEQFF; DNA: TGCAGCGTTGCCCCGGGACTATACAATGAGCAGTTCTTC
V: TRBV20-1; size: -; J: TRBJ2-5; D: -; CDR3: CSARVVAEETQYF; DNA: TGCAGTGCTCGCGTAGTGGCGGAAGAGACCCAGTACTTC
V: TRBV15; size: few; J: TRBJ2-3; D: TRBD2; CDR3: CATSRELAGGQDTQYF; DNA: TGTGCCACCAGCAGGGAACTAGCGGGGGGGCAAGATACGCAGTATTTT
V: TRBV6-5; size: many; J: TRBJ2-3; D: -; CDR3: CASSYDQGGTDTQYF; DNA: TGTGCCAGCAGTTACGACCAGGGCGGCACAGATACGCAGTATTTT
V: TRBV19; size: many; J: TRBJ2-1; D: TRBD2; CDR3: CASSISGGSYNEQFF; DNA: TGTGCCAGTAGTATCTCGGGGGGCTCCTACAATGAGCAGTTCTTC
V: TRBV6-1; size: -; J: TRBJ2-3; D: TRBD2; CDR3: CASSPRLSGTSGTDTQYF; DNA: TGTGCCAGCAGTCCTAGGCTTTCCGGGACTAGCGGGACAGATACGCAGTATTTT
V: TRBV9; size: -; J: TRBJ2-7; D: TRBD2; CDR3: CASSVGPLAGTYEQYF; DNA: TGTGCCAGCAGCGTAGGCCCGCTAGCGGGGACGTACGAGCAGTACTTC
V: TRBV24-1; size: -; J: TRBJ2-7; D: TRBD1; CDR3: CATSGTDRGPYEQYF; DNA: TGTGCCACCAGTGGGACTGACAGGGGACCCTACGAGCAGTACTTC
V: TRBV11-2; size: -; J: TRBJ2-3; D: TRBD2; CDR3: CASSDPIAGPFTDTQYF; DNA: TGTGCCAGCAGCGACCCAATAGCGGGTCCTTTTACAGATACGCAGTATTTT
V: TRBV28; size: few; J: TRBJ2-3; D: TRBD1; CDR3: CASSQVGTVAQYF; DNA: TGTGCCAGCAGTCAAGTCGGGACAGTCGCGCAGTATTTT
V: TRBV7-9; size: many; J: TRBJ2-5; D: TRBD2; CDR3: CASSSLAGGLETQYF; DNA: TGTGCCAGCAGTTCCCTAGCGGGGGGGCTTGAGACCCAGTACTTC
V: TRBV11-2; size: many; J: TRBJ2-5; D: -; CDR3: CASSAIPQATETQYF; DNA: TGTGCCAGCAGCGCAATTCCCCAGGCAACAGAGACCCAGTACTTC
V: TRBV9; size: -; J: TRBJ2-7; D: -; CDR3: CASSGVGSYEQYF; DNA: TGTGCCAGCAGCGGGGTGGGGTCCTACGAGCAGTACTTC
V: TRBV5-1; size: many; J: TRBJ1-1; D: -; CDR3: CASSLASGGSTEAFF; DNA: TGCGCCAGCAGCTTGGCATCCGGGGGCTCAACTGAAGCTTTCTTT
V: TRBV12-5; size: -; J: TRBJ2-7; D: -; CDR3: CASGLGGAAYEQYF; DNA: TGTGCTAGTGGTTTGGGTGGGGCGGCCTACGAGCAGTACTTC
V: TRBV10-2; size: many; J: TRBJ2-7; D: -; CDR3: CASSPSSYEQYF; DNA: TGCGCCAGCTCCCCGAGCTCCTACGAGCAGTACTTC
V: TRBV18; size: few; J: TRBJ2-7; D: -; CDR3: CASSPWGGPPTYEQYF; DNA: TGTGCCAGCTCACCATGGGGAGGACCTCCTACCTACGAGCAGTACTTC
V: TRBV6-1; size: -; J: TRBJ2-3; D: TRBD1; CDR3: CASGDRGLGDTQYF; DNA: TGTGCCAGCGGGGACAGGGGGCTTGGAGATACGCAGTATTTT
V: TRBV2; size: few; J: TRBJ2-1; D: -; CDR3: CARGRDKFSSGDEQFF; DNA: TGTGCCAGGGGCCGGGACAAGTTCTCTTCAGGCGATGAGCAGTTCTTC
V: TRBV4-1; size: many; J: TRBJ1-1; D: -; CDR3: CASSRNRELTEAFF; DNA: TGCGCCAGCAGTAGAAACAGGGAGCTCACTGAAGCTTTCTTT
V: TRBV3-1; size: few; J: TRBJ1-1; D: -; CDR3: CASSQDVSVAEAFF; DNA: TGTGCCAGCAGCCAAGATGTTTCAGTCGCTGAAGCTTTCTTT
V: TRBV20-1; size: few; J: TRBJ2-7; D: -; CDR3: CSARGGPRYEQYF; DNA: TGCAGTGCCAGGGGAGGGCCTCGCTACGAGCAGTACTTC
V: TRBV10-3; size: -; J: TRBJ2-2; D: -; CDR3: CAISEPRSAGELFF; DNA: TGTGCCATCAGTGAGCCCCGGTCCGCCGGGGAGCTGTTTTTT
V: TRBV7-3; size: few; J: TRBJ1-2; D: TRBD1; CDR3: CASSPNSGTGGQLNYGYTF; DNA: TGTGCCAGCAGTCCCAACTCCGGGACAGGTGGACAACTGAACTATGGCTACACCTTC
V: TRBV7-9; size: many; J: TRBJ1-2; D: TRBD1; CDR3: CASSVAGQGALDYGYTF; DNA: TGTGCCAGCAGCGTAGCCGGACAGGGGGCGCTTGACTATGGCTACACCTTC
V: TRBV27; size: -; J: TRBJ1-1; D: -; CDR3: CASSGGGGYTEAFF; DNA: TGTGCCAGCAGTGGGGGTGGGGGGTACACTGAAGCTTTCTTT
V: TRBV7-9; size: few; J: TRBJ1-2; D: -; CDR3: CASSPGHLNGGYGYTF; DNA: TGTGCCAGCAGCCCCGGACACCTAAATGGAGGCTATGGCTACACCTTC
V: TRBV29-1; size: many; J: TRBJ2-1; D: -; CDR3: CSVEDGLAKNEQFF; DNA: TGCAGCGTTGAAGACGGGCTAGCGAAGAATGAGCAGTTCTTC
V: TRBV29-1; size: many; J: TRBJ2-7; D: TRBD2; CDR3: CSAGPTGTTYEQYF; DNA: TGCAGCGCTGGGCCCACCGGGACTACCTACGAGCAGTACTTC
V: TRBV10-2; size: -; J: TRBJ2-3; D: TRBD2; CDR3: CASEGTSYTDTQYF; DNA: TGCGCCAGCGAGGGGACTAGCTATACAGATACGCAGTATTTT
V: TRBV4-1; size: many; J: TRBJ1-6; D: -; CDR3: CASSQEVANNSPLHF; DNA: TGCGCCAGCAGCCAAGAAGTGGCGAATAATTCACCCCTCCACTTT